The rows below give T cell receptor beta chains drawn from one sample of a study of blood T cell repertoires in COVID-19. The protocol was immunoSEQ multiplex PCR, while the TCRdb copy is restricted to in-frame clones and leaves out a portion. The sample consists of hundreds of thousands of clones, roughly 89% of them appearing once. Sequenced material: PBMCs or T cells enriched from blood (not recorded which). These TCRs come from a woman aged 18-29 years who had recovered from COVID-19. CDR3s include the opening cysteine and the closing phenylalanine or tryptophan. A D gene is named only where the DNA matches it firmly. Not every row has a clone size; where given, it reads once, few, many or a size class.

size	V	D	J	length	DNA	CDR3
few	TRBV4-2	TRBD2	TRBJ2-3	16	TGTGCCAGCAGTCAATCTAGCGGGGGAGGCACAGATACGCAGTATTTT	CASSQSSGGGTDTQYF
few	TRBV2	TRBD1	TRBJ1-4	15	TGTGCCAGCAGTGTTTACAGGGGTAACAATGAAAAACTGTTTTTT	CASSVYRGNNEKLFF
-	TRBV5-4	TRBD2	TRBJ2-7	14	TGTGCCAGCAGCTTGATAGCGGGGAGCTACGAGCAGTACTTC	CASSLIAGSYEQYF
-	TRBV5-4	TRBD2	TRBJ2-1	15	TGTGCCAGCAGGCGGACTAGCGGGGACCGCAATGAGCAGTTCTTC	CASRRTSGDRNEQFF
-	TRBV7-2	TRBD1	TRBJ1-3	16	TGTGCCAGCAGCTTAACAGGGGCCTCCTCTGGAAACACCATATATTTT	CASSLTGASSGNTIYF
-	TRBV24-1	-	TRBJ2-3	15	TGTGCCACCAGTGATTTAGGTAGCAGCACAGATACGCAGTATTTT	CATSDLGSSTDTQYF
-	TRBV19	TRBD2	TRBJ2-1	19	TGTGCCAGTAGTTCAGATCAGCCCCTACTAGCGGGAGGGCCGAATGAGCAGTTCTTC	CASSSDQPLLAGGPNEQFF
-	TRBV7-2	TRBD1	TRBJ1-5	15	TGTGCCAGCAGCTTAGGGGGACAGAACAATCAGCCCCAGCATTTT	CASSLGGQNNQPQHF
-	TRBV7-9	-	TRBJ1-2	17	TGTGCCAGCAGCCCAGCGGGAAAAGCGGGAGCTAACTATGGCTACACCTTC	CASSPAGKAGANYGYTF
-	TRBV7-2	-	TRBJ2-1	16	TGTGCCAGCAGCTTAGCGTTCGTGCAAGCTACCAATGAGCAGTTCTTC	CASSLAFVQATNEQFF
-	TRBV6-5	TRBD1	TRBJ1-1	13	TGTGCCAGCAGCGCCCGGACAGGGGCTGAATCTTTCTTT	CASSARTGAESFF
-	TRBV7-3	TRBD1	TRBJ2-5	15	TGTGCCAGCAGCTCCGGGACAGGGAAGGGGGAGACCCAGTACTTC	CASSSGTGKGETQYF
-	TRBV11-3	-	TRBJ1-5	19	TGTGCCAGCAGCCCGACTCGGGGGAGGGGAAGGGCGGGCAATCAGCCCCAGCATTTT	CASSPTRGRGRAGNQPQHF
once	TRBV5-1	TRBD1	TRBJ1-2	15	TGCGCCAGCAGCGGTGGGACAGGGGAGTCTTATGGCTACACCTTC	CASSGGTGESYGYTF
-	TRBV7-9	-	TRBJ2-7	14	TGTGCCAGCAGCTATGGAGGGGACAGATACGAGCAGTACTTC	CASSYGGDRYEQYF
-	TRBV9	TRBD2	TRBJ2-5	16	TGTGCCAGCAGCGACGGACTAGCGGGGGGTGGTGAGACCCAGTACTTC	CASSDGLAGGGETQYF
-	TRBV21-1	-	TRBJ2-7	18	TGTGCCAGCAGCAAAGCTAGTGGTCGAGCGGGGGGCTCCTACGAGCAGTACTTC	CASSKASGRAGGSYEQYF
-	TRBV19	-	TRBJ1-5	12	TGTGCCAGTAGACAGGTCGATCAGCCCCAGCATTTT	CASRQVDQPQHF
-	TRBV3-1/TRBV3-2	TRBD2	TRBJ2-5	16	TGTGCCAGCAGCCAAGAAAGGACTAGCGGGGGGGAGCCCCAGTACTTC	CASSQERTSGGEPQYF
few	TRBV28	-	TRBJ1-1	13	TGTGCCAGCAGTTGGGGCAGCGAGAGCGAAGCTTTCTTT	CASSWGSESEAFF
-	TRBV15	-	TRBJ1-5	17	TGTGCCACCAGCAGAGATGGGAGGCAGGTTAGCAATCAGCCCCAGCATTTT	CATSRDGRQVSNQPQHF
-	TRBV4-2	-	TRBJ2-5	14	TGTGCCAGCAGCCAAGATCGGGGTTCTGAGACCCAGTACTTC	CASSQDRGSETQYF
-	TRBV9	-	TRBJ2-1	18	TGTGCCAGCAGCGCCCCAGTTGGGGGGGCCCCGGGGGACAATGAGCAGTTCTTC	CASSAPVGGAPGDNEQFF
-	TRBV5-1	TRBD2	TRBJ2-5	15	TGCGCCAGCAGCCGGACTAGCGGGTCCCAAGAGACCCAGTACTTC	CASSRTSGSQETQYF
once	TRBV12-3/TRBV12-4	-	TRBJ1-2	11	TGTGCCAGCAGGAAAGGGGGTGGCTACACCTTC	CASRKGGGYTF
-	TRBV7-9	-	TRBJ2-1	13	TGTGCCAGCAGCTTAGCGGGTAGCGGAGACCGGTTCTTC	CASSLAGSGDRFF
once	TRBV9	TRBD1	TRBJ2-5	14	TGTGCCAGCAGCGCTGGACAGGGCCGAGAGACCCAGTACTTC	CASSAGQGRETQYF
-	TRBV27	-	TRBJ2-1	15	TGTGCCAGCAGTCAAGGGGGACCGGCCTACAATGAGCAGTTCTTC	CASSQGGPAYNEQFF
-	TRBV3-1/TRBV3-2	-	TRBJ2-2	12	TGTGCCAGCAGCCTCTACACCGGGGAGCTGTTTTTT	CASSLYTGELFF
-	TRBV7-9	TRBD1	TRBJ2-7	18	TGTGCCAGCAGTTTTTGGGGGACCGGGACAGGCTTCCCATACGAGCAGTACTTC	CASSFWGTGTGFPYEQYF
-	TRBV5-4	-	TRBJ1-2	12	TGTGCCAGCAGCCGCCAACCCGGTGGCTACACCTTC	CASSRQPGGYTF
-	TRBV27	-	TRBJ1-2	14	TGTGCCAGCACGAGCGTCAGAGCTAACTATGGCTACACCTTC	CASTSVRANYGYTF
-	TRBV9	TRBD1	TRBJ2-7	14	TGTGCCAGCAGCGTAGGGGACAGGGTCCACGAGCAGTACTTC	CASSVGDRVHEQYF
-	TRBV3-1/TRBV3-2	-	TRBJ2-1	18	TGTGCCAGCAGCCAAGAATTGACGAGGGTAGGGTCCTACAATGAGCAGTTCTTC	CASSQELTRVGSYNEQFF
-	TRBV27	TRBD1	TRBJ1-5	13	TGTGCCAGCAGTCCCACAGGGGGCAAGCCCCAGCATTTT	CASSPTGGKPQHF
-	TRBV19	-	TRBJ2-6	15	TGTGCCAGTAGTATACGGGAGTCTGGGGCCAACGTCCTGACTTTC	CASSIRESGANVLTF
-	TRBV29-1	TRBD1	TRBJ2-1	14	TGCAGCGTTTTTCCACAGGGGTTCCACAATGAGCAGTTCTTC	CSVFPQGFHNEQFF
-	TRBV7-2	-	TRBJ1-5	15	TGTGCCAGCAGCCCAAATCCAGGGTTGACCCTGCCCCAGCATTTT	CASSPNPGLTLPQHF
-	TRBV14	-	TRBJ2-1	12	TGTGCCAGCACCGTGGGTCGGGAAAGAGCGTTCTTC	CASTVGRERAFF
-	TRBV7-2	-	TRBJ2-1	16	TGTGCCAGCAGCTTACCACGACTTATCTCCTACAATGAGCAGTTCTTC	CASSLPRLISYNEQFF